This T cell receptor beta chain is drawn from a study of blood T cells in healthy people across ages. The second PCR ran about 6 to 11 cycles with a sample-barcoded 5' primer and J-beta primers. TCRdb ran MiXCR on the 5' RACE reads and lists one entry per CDR3 protein. The table shows approximately 800,000 distinct CDR3 sequences, with around 50% occurring only once. The germline CDR1 and CDR2 sequences are MDHEN and SYDVKM. Trimming removed 1 base from V and 6 bases from J, with 16 bases in between. This CDR3 is 16 amino acids long. This clonotype came up a few times. The sample comprised blood. This sequence originates from a man older than 75 in good health. The rearrangement joins TRBV28 to TRBJ1-5; possibly TRBD1 for D (5 bases). The CDR3 DNA reads TGTGCCAGCAGTTTATCGCCAGGGTACGGGAGTCAGCCCCAGCATTTT. It encodes CASSLSPGYGSQPQHF.